Shown below are 25 T cell receptor beta chains from a single sample sequenced in a study of tumor-infiltrating lymphocytes in primary liver carcinoma. A primer in the constant region served to generate TCR beta cDNA from 450 to 600 ng of total RNA. Nested multiplex PCR, run for three rounds with slightly modified ARM-PCR, yielded TCR beta libraries. TRBV1-TRBV30 forward primers and a C-beta reverse primer were used in the first two PCR rounds, which each ran for about 11 cycles. TCRdb redid the calling of the multiplex PCR reads with MiXCR, one entry per CDR3 protein. This sample yields 95,000 to 100,000 distinct CDR3 sequences, of which about 63% are seen a single time; less than 15% belongs to the top ten. Extraction of RNA together with DNA used about 17-34 mg of unsorted bulk tissue. Source material: liver tumor tissue from sampling region 2. Subset defined: tumor region T2, inferior pole. The receptors stem from a woman in her sixties or seventies with primary liver carcinoma and hepatitis B virus infection.

This clonotype was counted once. This sequence may be a read error, since a much larger clone differs from it by one base. The J gene is TRBJ2-7, the V gene TRBV5-6; 7 bases are shared with TRBD1. There are 15 residues in the CDR3. Germline V gene data show CDR1 as SGHDT and CDR2 as YYEEEE. CDR3 DNA sequence: TGTGCCAACAGCTTTCTCTCGGGACAGACCTACGAGCAGTACTTC. This codes for CANSFLSGQTYEQYF.

A word on this clonotype: A much larger clone lies a single base off, so this may be a read error. The rearrangement uses TRBV5-6 and TRBJ1-1, with 7 bases fitting TRBD1. The CDR3 runs to 14 residues. V trimming: 3 bases; J trimming: 4 bases; junction bases outside the gene matches: 6. CDR1 and CDR2 from the germline V gene are SGHDT and YYEEEE. Here the CDR3 reads CASSSTGCSTEAFF. The CDR3 nucleotides are TGTGCCAGCAGCTCGACAGGGTGTAGCACTGAAGCTTTCTTT.

To note about this clonotype: Compared with germline, one end of the junction differs, possibly owing to a read error. CDR3 DNA sequence: TGTGCCAGCAGCCAGGATCGAGGAGGTGTAGGGACCTACGAGCTGTACTTC. Protein product: CASSQDRGGVGTYELYF. This chain connects TRBV4-2 to TRBJ2-7; D is tentatively TRBD1 or TRBD2 (5 bases each). The CDR3 spans 17 residues. In germline, CDR1 is LGHNA, CDR2 YNFKEQ.

This clonotype was recorded a few times. Since no conserved phenylalanine or tryptophan closes the CDR3, a read error is the likely cause. The DNA is omitted, as the CDR3 cannot be located on it reliably, and the CDR3 follows TCRdb's listing. The chain joins TRBV11-2 to TRBJ2-5; the table's D gene call, TRBD2, was not cross checked with the DNA. A total of 14 residues make up the CDR3, ends included. CDR1 and CDR2 (germline): SGHAT, FQNNGV. This chain's CDR3 is CASSFYQAGETRYL.

This chain links TRBV11-3 with TRBJ2-7; D uncertain. CDR1 is SGHNT and CDR2 is YENEEA in the germline V gene. The CDR3 is made up of 14 amino acids. The CDR3 spells CASNLTVGRYEQYF. The CDR3 DNA reads TGTGCAAGTAACTTAACGGTGGGCCGCTACGAGCAGTACTTC.

Comment on this clonotype: Being one base from a much bigger clone, this may be a read error. V usage is TRBV7-8 and J usage is TRBJ2-4; TRBD2 aligns across 7 bases. Germline V CDR1 and CDR2: SGHVS, FQNEAQ. CDR3 length: 15 amino acids. Written as DNA, the CDR3 is TGTGCCAACAGCACCTCCTTCCCGGGAGGAAACATTCAGTACTTC. Protein product: CANSTSFPGGNIQYF.

The chain recombines TRBV30 with TRBJ2-1; D not resolved. Between the trimmed V and J ends, which lost 0 bases and 8 bases, there was a span of 17 bases. CDR1 GTSNPN and CDR2 SVGIG come from the germline V gene (reference sequence). This CDR3 is 15 amino acids long. CDR3 sequence: CAWSVGRAAIDEQFF. The CDR3 bases are TGTGCCTGGAGTGTAGGTAGGGCTGCCATCGATGAGCAGTTCTTC.

This clonotype was detected only once. This may be a read error: a much more frequent sequence differs by one nucleotide. V usage is TRBV30 and J usage is TRBJ1-6; tentative D call: TRBD1 (6 bases). V was shortened by 6 bases and J by 5 bases, with 11 bases between the two germline ends. This CDR3 contains 13 residues. CDR1 is GTSNPN, CDR2 SVGIG, per germline (reference sequence). CDR3 in amino acids: CACSTGHNSPLHF. The CDR3, as DNA: TGTGCCTGCTCTACAGGGCATAATTCACCCCTCCACTTT.

The CDR3 loop reads CAISGLAAQETQYF. The CDR3 DNA sequence: TGTGCCATCAGTGGGTTGGCAGCCCAAGAGACCCAGTACTTC. The rearrangement links TRBV10-3 to TRBJ2-5; D remains ambiguous. The CDR3 totals 14 residues. V was cut by 4 bases and J by 1 base, with 10 bases left in between. CDR1 ENHRY and CDR2 SYGVKD come from the germline V gene.

Notes on this clonotype: The junction differs from germline at one of its ends, possibly a read error. The chain employs TRBV13 and TRBJ2-7, with D possibly TRBD2 on 5 matching bases. The CDR3 length is 19 residues. Germline CDR1 is PRHDT and CDR2 is FYEKMQ (reference sequence). CDR3 residues: CASSLASRASRRYWDEQYF. CDR3 coding DNA: TGTGCCAGCAGTTTAGCTTCAAGGGCTAGCAGGAGGTACTGGGACGAGCAGTACTTC.

On this clonotype: Its ends do not fully match the called genes, so a read error is possible. The CDR3, as DNA: TGTGCCAACAGCTTATTCTGGAGGGGCGACAATGAGCAGTTCTTC. Its translation is CANSLFWRGDNEQFF. This sequence joins TRBV7-9 and TRBJ2-1; TRBD2 is a possible D gene (6 bases). Germline V gene sequence: CDR1 SEHNR, CDR2 FQNEAQ (reference sequence). This CDR3 comprises 15 residues.

This clonotype has just a few counts. This may be a read error: a much more frequent sequence differs by one nucleotide. The rearrangement links TRBV12-5 to TRBJ2-3; a possible D gene is TRBD2 (6 bases). The length of the CDR3 is 16 residues. The germline CDR1 and CDR2 sequences are LGHNT and FRNRAP. With 3 bases removed from V and 8 bases from J, the gap between germline ends came to 21 bases. DNA for the CDR3: TGTGCTAGTGGTTTAGTTAGCGGAACCCACGCGGGTACGCAGTATTTT. Its translation: CASGLVSGTHAGTQYF.

CDR3 loop: CASSWGWTRTYEQYF. In nucleotides, the CDR3 is TGTGCCAGCAGCTGGGGCTGGACGAGAACCTACGAGCAGTACTTC. The rearrangement uses TRBV11-1 and TRBJ2-7, with D possibly being TRBD1 (5 bases). Germline V gene sequence: CDR1 SGHAT, CDR2 FQDESV (reference sequence). V was trimmed by 4 bases and J by 2 bases, leaving 15 bases between them. This CDR3 is 15 amino acids long.

As regards this clonotype: This may arise from a read error, as a much more abundant clone is one base away. V gene TRBV5-6 combines with J gene TRBJ2-3; TRBD1 matches 10 bases. The CDR3 is 15 residues long. Germline trimming cut 3 bases from V and 2 bases from J; bases unmatched to any gene: 3. CDR1 is SGHDT, CDR2 YYEEEE, per germline. In DNA form, the CDR3 reads TGTGCCAGCAGCTGGGGACAGGGGTACACAGATACGCAGTATTTT. It yields the protein CASSWGQGYTDTQYF.

This rearrangement joins TRBV6-1 to TRBJ2-3, with a possible D match to TRBD2 (6 bases). This CDR3 has 14 residues. V was pared by 9 bases and J by 5 bases, with 18 bases between. The V gene's germline CDR1 is MNHNS and CDR2 SASEGT. CDR3 coding DNA: TGTGCCAGTAGCGGTGGCTTCGGTATAGATACGCAGTATTTT. Its translation: CASSGGFGIDTQYF.

With respect to this clonotype: This may stem from a read error, because a much larger clone lies one nucleotide away. The final CDR3 position lacks the conserved phenylalanine or tryptophan, pointing to a likely read error. The chain is built from TRBV14 and TRBJ2-2; D not resolved. CDR3 length equals 16 residues. CDR1 and CDR2 (germline): SGHDN, FVKESK. Trimming left V 4 bases short and J 0 bases short, with 12 bases between. The CDR3 protein is CASSPRWAANTGELFI. For the CDR3, the DNA is TGTGCCAGCAGCCCAAGGTGGGCCGCGAACACCGGGGAGCTGTTTATT.

V and J are TRBV29-1 and TRBJ1-1, with 9 bases fitting TRBD1. The CDR3 runs to 12 residues. V lost 7 bases and J lost 13; bases outside the gene matches: 13. Germline CDR1 and CDR2: SQVTM and ANQGSEA. The CDR3 DNA sequence: TGCAGCGCTGGGACAGGGAACACTGAGGATTTCTTT. This translates into CSAGTGNTEDFF.

About this clonotype itself: One end of the junction varies from germline; a read error may be responsible. This chain joins TRBV5-1 and TRBJ1-1; 10 bases fit TRBD1. Germline CDR1 reads SGHRS; CDR2 reads YFSETQ. The CDR3 totals 12 residues. CDR3 bases: TGCACCAGCAGCGACAGGGGGCGGCAAGCTTTCTTT. Translating gives CTSSDRGRQAFF.

As to this clonotype: An end of the junction does not agree with germline; a read error may underlie this. The chain uses TRBV28 and TRBJ2-6; D perhaps matches TRBD1 (5 bases). This CDR3 contains 14 residues. Germline V gene lookup returns CDR1 MDHEN and CDR2 SYDVKM. CDR3: CASRRVSGANVPTF. CDR3 nucleotides: TGTGCCAGCCGAAGGGTCTCTGGGGCCAACGTCCCGACTTTC.

Notes on this clonotype: A much larger clone lies a single base off, so this may be a read error. V is TRBV28 and J is TRBJ2-7, with D possibly TRBD1 on 5 matching bases. V lost 8 bases and J 7 bases, leaving 12 bases between the germline ends. The CDR3 has 11 amino acids. Germline V CDR1 and CDR2: MDHEN, SYDVKM. The CDR3 sequence is CASCGAREQYF. CDR3 nucleotide sequence: TGTGCCAGCTGTGGGGCTAGGGAGCAGTACTTC. Drawing the rest from reference TRBV28 and TRBJ2-7, the complete variable domain is DVKVTQSSRYLVKRTGEKVFLECVQDMDHENMFWYRQDPGLGLRLIYFSYDVKMKEKGDIPEGYSVSREKKERFSLILESASTNQTSMYLCASCGAREQYFGPGTRLTVT.

V gene TRBV7-3 combines with J gene TRBJ2-3; either TRBD1 or TRBD2 may fit D (5 bases each). Germline lookup yields CDR1 SGHTA and CDR2 FQGTGA. Trimming removed 5 bases at V and 6 bases at J, with 12 bases between. This CDR3 region has 13 residues. The CDR3 is CASSQSEGDTQYF. In DNA form, the CDR3 reads TGTGCCAGCAGCCAAAGCGAGGGGGATACGCAGTATTTT.

In this sample, this clonotype turned up once. V and J are TRBV12-3 or TRBV12-4 and TRBJ2-1; D possibly matches TRBD1 or TRBD2 (5 bases each). The CDR3 sequence is 17 residues long. The V end lost 6 bases, the J end lost 9 bases, and 27 bases lay between the germline ends. The CDR3 sequence: CASSGVAPEQVSSEQFF. The CDR3 DNA reads TGTGCCAGCAGCGGGGTTGCCCCGGAACAGGTCTCCAGTGAGCAGTTCTTC.

This clonotype was seen many times. The chain has TRBV11-2 and TRBJ2-1; 7 bases fit TRBD2. The CDR3 length is 16 residues. The germline gives CDR1 SGHAT, CDR2 FQNNGV. V gave up 3 bases and J gave up 2 bases; unmatched junction bases: 7. CDR3 in DNA: TGTGCCAGCAGCTTGGGAGGGGAAGCTACCTACAATGAGCAGTTCTTC. Residues: CASSLGGEATYNEQFF.

The sample holds many counts of this clonotype. The V gene is TRBV5-1, the J gene TRBJ2-1; 9 nucleotides match TRBD2. V trimming: 2 bases; J trimming: 7 bases; junction bases outside the gene matches: 4. The CDR3 extends over 14 amino acids. Germline V CDR1 and CDR2: SGHRS, YFSETQ. CDR3 loop: CASSFSGSRNEQFF. The CDR3 nucleotides are TGCGCCAGCAGCTTTAGCGGGAGTAGGAATGAGCAGTTCTTC.

As regards this clonotype: This may arise from a read error, as a much more abundant clone is one base away. CDR3 sequence reads: CASNPPGSYNSPLHF. Here the CDR3 DNA reads TGTGCCAGCAATCCTCCAGGCTCCTATAATTCACCCCTCCACTTT. This rearrangement joins TRBV28 to TRBJ1-6; no definite D call. Germline V gene sequence: CDR1 MDHEN, CDR2 SYDVKM. This CDR3 has 15 residues. The ends were cut back, 7 bases at V and 0 bases at J, with 10 bases in the middle.